The rows below give T cell receptor beta chains drawn from one sample of a study of T-cell reconstitution after alpha-beta-depleted transplantation in children. TCRdb re-called the PCR reads through MiXCR, storing one row per CDR3 protein. The table has 260,000 or so distinct CDR3 sequences, about 12% seen once. The specimen was PBMCs from the stem cell graft donor, collected from the stem cell graft. The receptors shown here come from a human donor who donated a stem cell graft to a child with acute lymphoblastic leukemia. Each CDR3 is given with its conserved first and last residue. The D gene is left open where the match is weak. Only some rows state a clone size, as once, few, many or a class for expanded clones.

j_call cdr3_length d_call v_call clone_size cdr3_aa cdr3_nt
TRBJ2-2 16 - TRBV4-2 - CASSPGVGSSIGELFF TGTGCCAGCAGCCCGGGGGTCGGGTCTTCGATTGGGGAGCTGTTTTTT
TRBJ2-2 12 - TRBV29-1 many CSVGRNTGELFF TGCAGCGTTGGACGGAACACCGGGGAGCTGTTTTTT
TRBJ1-5 16 - TRBV5-1 many CASREGIGGSNQPQHF TGCGCCAGCAGGGAGGGGATCGGGGGAAGCAATCAGCCCCAGCATTTT
TRBJ2-1 16 TRBD1 TRBV10-3 many CAISEGDRVSYNEQFF TGTGCCATCAGTGAGGGCGACAGGGTTTCCTACAATGAGCAGTTCTTC
TRBJ2-7 11 - TRBV20-1 many CSARERYEQYF TGCAGTGCGCGAGAGCGGTACGAGCAGTACTTC
TRBJ2-7 12 - TRBV5-1 many CARNPRCYEQYF TGCGCCAGAAATCCCCGGTGCTACGAGCAGTACTTC
TRBJ1-5 17 - TRBV7-9 many CASSLAPREGRNQPQHF TGTGCCAGCAGCTTAGCCCCAAGGGAGGGGCGCAATCAGCCCCAGCATTTT
TRBJ2-1 19 - TRBV12-3/TRBV12-4 many CASSFLIGRRALSYNEQFF TGTGCCAGCAGTTTTTTGATAGGGAGAAGGGCGCTCTCCTACAATGAGCAGTTCTTC
TRBJ1-6 16 - TRBV27 few CASSLPPPGLNSPLHF TGTGCCAGCAGTTTACCACCCCCAGGACTTAATTCACCCCTCCACTTT
TRBJ2-7 16 TRBD2 TRBV7-2 many CASSLELAGGSYEQYF TGTGCCAGCAGCTTAGAACTAGCGGGAGGCTCCTACGAGCAGTACTTC
TRBJ2-2 18 TRBD2 TRBV20-1 many CSARAPLAGGPSTGELFF TGCAGTGCTAGAGCCCCGCTAGCGGGAGGGCCTAGCACCGGGGAGCTGTTTTTT
TRBJ2-7 15 - TRBV6-1 many CASSEGSGASYEQYF TGTGCCAGCAGTGAGGGGTCGGGGGCCTCCTACGAGCAGTACTTC
TRBJ1-1 15 - TRBV28 many CASTVAGRMNTEAFF TGTGCCAGCACCGTAGCGGGACGTATGAACACTGAAGCTTTCTTT
TRBJ1-2 13 - TRBV28 many CASSRPPDSGYTF TGTGCCAGCAGCCGACCCCCGGACTCTGGCTACACCTTC
TRBJ2-1 16 - TRBV27 few CASSQEAGANYNEQFF TGTGCCAGCAGTCAAGAGGCCGGGGCGAATTACAATGAGCAGTTCTTC
TRBJ1-5 16 - TRBV5-1 many CASSLGGAEANQPQHF TGCGCCAGCAGCTTAGGAGGGGCAGAAGCCAATCAGCCCCAGCATTTT
TRBJ2-7 13 - TRBV10-3 few CAITPQGTYEQYF TGTGCCATCACCCCGCAAGGGACCTACGAGCAGTACTTC
TRBJ1-6 12 - TRBV20-1 many CSARDEGPPLHF TGCAGTGCTAGAGATGAGGGACCACCCCTCCACTTT
TRBJ2-7 15 TRBD2 TRBV4-2 - CASSQKSGGGYEQYF TGTGCCAGCAGCCAAAAGAGCGGGGGGGGGTACGAGCAGTACTTC
TRBJ1-4 21 - TRBV11-1 many CASSLALRNHGTVATNEKLFF TGTGCCAGCAGCTTAGCCCTAAGGAATCACGGGACGGTCGCAACTAATGAAAAACTGTTTTTT
TRBJ1-4 13 - TRBV10-3 many CAISAGDGQKLFF TGTGCCATCAGTGCGGGGGACGGACAAAAACTGTTTTTT
TRBJ1-3 17 - TRBV4-3 few CASSQGAGVSSGNTIYF TGCGCCAGCAGCCAAGGGGCTGGGGTGAGCTCTGGAAACACCATATATTTT
TRBJ2-7 14 - TRBV7-2 many CASSLIGSYYEQYF TGTGCCAGCAGCTTAATTGGCAGTTACTACGAGCAGTACTTC